Listed below are T cell receptor beta chains from one sample, sequenced in a study of cytotoxic CD8 clonotypes in ibrutinib-treated CLL. Assay: immunoSEQ multiplex PCR; the TCRdb copy retains only in-frame clones and omits some. Of about 160,000 clones listed, roughly 88% are singletons. The sequenced sample was PBMCs, obtained at disease progression, from a patient treated with ibrutinib. The receptor source for this set is a human donor with chronic lymphocytic leukemia. Both conserved end residues are part of each CDR3. The order of the fields is D gene, V gene, J gene, clone size, CDR3 protein, CDR3 DNA. D genes are given only for firm matches. The listing skips clone size in some rows; elsewhere it reads once, few, many or a size class.

d_call: TRBD1
v_call: TRBV19
j_call: TRBJ1-2
clone_size: -
cdr3_aa: CASSITTGVIANYGYTF
cdr3_nt: TGTGCCAGTAGTATAACGACAGGGGTCATAGCTAACTATGGCTACACCTTC

d_call: -
v_call: TRBV30
j_call: TRBJ1-1
clone_size: once
cdr3_aa: CAWSVRGGWNTEAFF
cdr3_nt: TGTGCCTGGAGTGTACGAGGGGGTTGGAACACTGAAGCTTTCTTT

d_call: TRBD1
v_call: TRBV28
j_call: TRBJ2-3
clone_size: -
cdr3_aa: CASSEPGQGADTQYF
cdr3_nt: TGTGCCAGCAGTGAACCGGGACAGGGCGCAGATACGCAGTATTTT

d_call: -
v_call: TRBV5-1
j_call: TRBJ2-1
clone_size: -
cdr3_aa: CASSLARAGNEQFF
cdr3_nt: TGCGCCAGCAGCTTGGCCCGAGCCGGGAATGAGCAGTTCTTC

d_call: TRBD1
v_call: TRBV7-3
j_call: TRBJ2-7
clone_size: few
cdr3_aa: CASSPTGYEQYF
cdr3_nt: TGTGCCAGCAGCCCGACAGGGTACGAGCAGTACTTC

d_call: -
v_call: TRBV11-3
j_call: TRBJ1-3
clone_size: -
cdr3_aa: CASSLRGAGSGNTIYF
cdr3_nt: TGTGCCAGCAGCTTACGGGGGGCCGGTTCTGGAAACACCATATATTTT

d_call: TRBD2
v_call: TRBV27
j_call: TRBJ2-7
clone_size: -
cdr3_aa: CASSSRGLASSYEQYF
cdr3_nt: TGTGCCAGCAGTAGCCGGGGACTAGCCAGCTCCTACGAGCAGTACTTC

d_call: TRBD1
v_call: TRBV7-9
j_call: TRBJ1-1
clone_size: -
cdr3_aa: CASSHAGGIRATEAFF
cdr3_nt: TGTGCCAGCAGCCACGCAGGGGGAATAAGGGCCACTGAAGCTTTCTTT

d_call: -
v_call: TRBV27
j_call: TRBJ1-2
clone_size: -
cdr3_aa: CASSFQGPTNYGYTF
cdr3_nt: TGTGCCAGCAGTTTTCAGGGACCTACTAACTATGGCTACACCTTC

d_call: -
v_call: TRBV7-8
j_call: TRBJ1-1
clone_size: -
cdr3_aa: CASSLLHPNTEAFF
cdr3_nt: TGTGCCAGCAGCTTATTACACCCGAACACTGAAGCTTTCTTT

d_call: TRBD1
v_call: TRBV27
j_call: TRBJ2-7
clone_size: -
cdr3_aa: CASSATGGRSYEQYF
cdr3_nt: TGTGCCAGCAGCGCGACAGGGGGTCGATCCTACGAGCAGTACTTC

d_call: -
v_call: TRBV30
j_call: TRBJ2-1
clone_size: -
cdr3_aa: CAWGTQFISYNEQFF
cdr3_nt: TGTGCCTGGGGAACACAGTTTATATCCTACAATGAGCAGTTCTTC

d_call: TRBD2
v_call: TRBV4-1
j_call: TRBJ2-5
clone_size: once
cdr3_aa: CASRAGLAFQETQYF
cdr3_nt: TGCGCCAGCAGGGCGGGACTAGCGTTTCAAGAGACCCAGTACTTC

d_call: -
v_call: TRBV29-1
j_call: TRBJ1-2
clone_size: few
cdr3_aa: CSVEKDFYGYTF
cdr3_nt: TGCAGCGTTGAAAAGGATTTCTATGGCTACACCTTC

d_call: -
v_call: TRBV9
j_call: TRBJ1-2
clone_size: -
cdr3_aa: CASSAPQGFGGYTF
cdr3_nt: TGTGCCAGCAGCGCCCCCCAGGGGTTCGGTGGCTACACCTTC

d_call: -
v_call: TRBV7-2
j_call: TRBJ1-2
clone_size: -
cdr3_aa: CASSLGRTNNYGYTF
cdr3_nt: TGTGCCAGCAGCTTGGGACGGACAAACAACTATGGCTACACCTTC

d_call: -
v_call: TRBV27
j_call: TRBJ1-1
clone_size: -
cdr3_aa: CAVKARAEAFF
cdr3_nt: TGTGCCGTCAAGGCAAGGGCTGAAGCTTTCTTT

d_call: TRBD1
v_call: TRBV6-1
j_call: TRBJ1-1
clone_size: -
cdr3_aa: CASRGWTGGGTEAFF
cdr3_nt: TGTGCCAGCAGGGGCTGGACAGGGGGAGGCACTGAAGCTTTCTTT

d_call: TRBD1
v_call: TRBV18
j_call: TRBJ2-1
clone_size: -
cdr3_aa: CASSPDRDEQFF
cdr3_nt: TGTGCCAGCTCACCCGACAGGGATGAGCAGTTCTTC

d_call: -
v_call: TRBV2
j_call: TRBJ2-3
clone_size: -
cdr3_aa: CASSEALLATDTQYF
cdr3_nt: TGTGCCAGCAGTGAAGCGCTATTAGCAACAGATACGCAGTATTTT

d_call: TRBD2
v_call: TRBV6-5
j_call: TRBJ2-7
clone_size: -
cdr3_aa: CASSYSGGSRLYEQYF
cdr3_nt: TGTGCCAGCAGTTACTCGGGCGGGAGCCGCCTATACGAGCAGTACTTC

d_call: -
v_call: TRBV5-5
j_call: TRBJ1-1
clone_size: once
cdr3_aa: CASSGGFSTEAFF
cdr3_nt: TGTGCCAGCAGCGGGGGGTTCTCGACTGAAGCTTTCTTT

d_call: -
v_call: TRBV5-1
j_call: TRBJ2-2
clone_size: -
cdr3_aa: CASSLRAGSNTGELFF
cdr3_nt: TGCGCCAGCAGCTTGAGGGCGGGATCGAACACCGGGGAGCTGTTTTTT

d_call: -
v_call: TRBV2
j_call: TRBJ2-7
clone_size: -
cdr3_aa: CASSEVGASPYEQYF
cdr3_nt: TGTGCCAGCAGTGAAGTGGGGGCGTCCCCCTACGAGCAGTACTTC

d_call: -
v_call: TRBV5-1
j_call: TRBJ2-7
clone_size: -
cdr3_aa: CASSPGADDYEQYF
cdr3_nt: TGCGCCAGCAGCCCCGGGGCCGATGACTACGAGCAGTACTTC

d_call: TRBD2
v_call: TRBV2
j_call: TRBJ2-7
clone_size: -
cdr3_aa: CASSGAVLAGGGEQYF
cdr3_nt: TGTGCCAGCAGTGGCGCCGTGCTAGCGGGAGGCGGCGAGCAGTACTTC

d_call: TRBD2
v_call: TRBV6-1
j_call: TRBJ2-7
clone_size: -
cdr3_aa: CASSPTSTKTYEQYF
cdr3_nt: TGTGCCAGCAGCCCGACTAGCACGAAGACCTACGAGCAGTACTTC

d_call: -
v_call: TRBV4-1
j_call: TRBJ1-5
clone_size: -
cdr3_aa: CASSSRGASNQPQHF
cdr3_nt: TGCGCCAGCAGCTCCCGGGGGGCTAGCAATCAGCCCCAGCATTTT

d_call: TRBD1
v_call: TRBV7-3
j_call: TRBJ1-1
clone_size: -
cdr3_aa: CASSFTGTANTEAFF
cdr3_nt: TGTGCCAGCAGCTTTACCGGGACAGCGAACACTGAAGCTTTCTTT

d_call: -
v_call: TRBV5-1
j_call: TRBJ2-3
clone_size: -
cdr3_aa: CASSLEASAYTDTQYF
cdr3_nt: TGCGCCAGCAGCTTGGAGGCTAGCGCCTACACAGATACGCAGTATTTT

d_call: -
v_call: TRBV19
j_call: TRBJ2-5
clone_size: -
cdr3_aa: CASSIVLQVVETQYF
cdr3_nt: TGTGCCAGTAGTATAGTCTTACAGGTAGTAGAGACCCAGTACTTC

d_call: TRBD1
v_call: TRBV19
j_call: TRBJ2-7
clone_size: -
cdr3_aa: CASRDRGHYEQYF
cdr3_nt: TGTGCCAGCCGTGACAGGGGGCACTACGAGCAGTACTTC

d_call: -
v_call: TRBV4-3
j_call: TRBJ1-4
clone_size: -
cdr3_aa: CASSQGLGFGEKLFF
cdr3_nt: TGCGCCAGCAGCCAAGGTTTAGGGTTTGGCGAAAAACTGTTTTTT

d_call: -
v_call: TRBV7-2
j_call: TRBJ1-4
clone_size: -
cdr3_aa: CASSLALRGSGEKLFF
cdr3_nt: TGTGCCAGCAGCTTAGCGCTTCGGGGAAGTGGTGAAAAACTGTTTTTT

d_call: -
v_call: TRBV4-3
j_call: TRBJ1-1
clone_size: -
cdr3_aa: CASSQDPVTNTEAFF
cdr3_nt: TGCGCCAGCAGCCAAGATCCCGTCACGAACACTGAAGCTTTCTTT

d_call: TRBD2
v_call: TRBV5-4
j_call: TRBJ2-5
clone_size: few
cdr3_aa: CASSPGGGWETQYF
cdr3_nt: TGTGCCAGCAGCCCTGGGGGGGGTTGGGAGACCCAGTACTTC

d_call: -
v_call: TRBV10-1
j_call: TRBJ1-1
clone_size: -
cdr3_aa: CASSEIPATNTEAFF
cdr3_nt: TGCGCCAGCAGTGAAATACCTGCTACGAACACTGAAGCTTTCTTT

d_call: TRBD1
v_call: TRBV14
j_call: TRBJ1-1
clone_size: -
cdr3_aa: CASSRLQGSEKGAFF
cdr3_nt: TGTGCCAGCAGCCGGTTACAGGGGTCAGAAAAGGGAGCTTTCTTT

d_call: -
v_call: TRBV28
j_call: TRBJ1-1
clone_size: once
cdr3_aa: CASSLATKGRSTEAFF
cdr3_nt: TGTGCCAGCAGTTTAGCAACGAAAGGACGGAGCACTGAAGCTTTCTTT

d_call: TRBD1
v_call: TRBV6-1
j_call: TRBJ1-5
clone_size: -
cdr3_aa: CASSPGTDSNQPQHF
cdr3_nt: TGTGCCAGCAGCCCCGGGACAGATAGCAATCAGCCCCAGCATTTT

d_call: TRBD2
v_call: TRBV9
j_call: TRBJ2-5
clone_size: -
cdr3_aa: CASSASGTQETQYF
cdr3_nt: TGTGCCAGCAGCGCTAGCGGAACCCAAGAGACCCAGTACTTC

d_call: TRBD1
v_call: TRBV5-6
j_call: TRBJ1-6
clone_size: -
cdr3_aa: CASSAGQYNSPLHF
cdr3_nt: TGTGCCAGCAGCGCGGGACAGTATAATTCACCCCTCCACTTT

d_call: -
v_call: TRBV7-8
j_call: TRBJ2-5
clone_size: few
cdr3_aa: CASSLTGRQTQYF
cdr3_nt: TGTGCCAGCAGCTTGACAGGGAGGCAGACCCAGTACTTC

d_call: TRBD1
v_call: TRBV29-1
j_call: TRBJ1-2
clone_size: -
cdr3_aa: CSVEPQGTGGYTF
cdr3_nt: TGCAGCGTTGAGCCCCAGGGGACAGGTGGCTACACCTTC

d_call: -
v_call: TRBV28
j_call: TRBJ1-1
clone_size: once
cdr3_aa: CASSRGGVEAFF
cdr3_nt: TGTGCCAGCAGTCGAGGCGGTGTTGAAGCTTTCTTT

d_call: -
v_call: TRBV25-1
j_call: TRBJ2-2
clone_size: -
cdr3_aa: CASSEYLGVTSNGGELFF
cdr3_nt: TGTGCCAGCAGTGAATATCTGGGAGTCACCTCTAACGGCGGGGAGCTGTTTTTT

d_call: -
v_call: TRBV19
j_call: TRBJ1-1
clone_size: -
cdr3_aa: CASSMTGSGFSAFF
cdr3_nt: TGTGCCAGTAGTATGACAGGCTCGGGGTTTTCAGCTTTCTTT

d_call: TRBD1
v_call: TRBV7-6
j_call: TRBJ2-5
clone_size: -
cdr3_aa: CASSLDDRVLETQYF
cdr3_nt: TGTGCCAGCAGCTTAGACGACAGGGTTTTGGAGACCCAGTACTTC

d_call: -
v_call: TRBV5-1
j_call: TRBJ2-7
clone_size: -
cdr3_aa: CASSLRGAAYSYEQYF
cdr3_nt: TGCGCCAGCAGCTTGCGGGGAGCGGCCTACTCCTACGAGCAGTACTTC

d_call: -
v_call: TRBV4-3
j_call: TRBJ2-5
clone_size: -
cdr3_aa: CASSQVQAVTQYF
cdr3_nt: TGCGCCAGCAGCCAAGTTCAGGCCGTGACCCAGTACTTC

d_call: TRBD2
v_call: TRBV7-2
j_call: TRBJ2-3
clone_size: -
cdr3_aa: CASSDTGAGTKYF
cdr3_nt: TGTGCCAGCAGCGACACGGGAGCCGGGACTAAGTATTTT

d_call: -
v_call: TRBV5-1
j_call: TRBJ2-7
clone_size: -
cdr3_aa: CASASVGSPSYEQYF
cdr3_nt: TGCGCCAGCGCGAGTGTCGGATCGCCCTCCTACGAGCAGTACTTC

d_call: -
v_call: TRBV29-1
j_call: TRBJ1-4
clone_size: -
cdr3_aa: CSVVGRSEKLFF
cdr3_nt: TGCAGCGTTGTAGGGAGGAGTGAAAAACTGTTTTTT

d_call: TRBD1
v_call: TRBV18
j_call: TRBJ2-5
clone_size: -
cdr3_aa: CASSLTTGSKTQYF
cdr3_nt: TGTGCCAGCTCGCTAACGACAGGGTCAAAGACCCAGTACTTC

d_call: -
v_call: TRBV11-2
j_call: TRBJ2-7
clone_size: -
cdr3_aa: CASSLAEGGHYEQYF
cdr3_nt: TGTGCCAGCAGCTTAGCGGAGGGTGGGCACTACGAGCAGTACTTC

d_call: TRBD1
v_call: TRBV27
j_call: TRBJ2-7
clone_size: few
cdr3_aa: CASSPQGTGRSYEQYF
cdr3_nt: TGTGCCAGCAGTCCACAAGGGACAGGCAGATCTTACGAGCAGTACTTC

d_call: TRBD1
v_call: TRBV7-8
j_call: TRBJ1-1
clone_size: -
cdr3_aa: CASSFGTGVTEAFF
cdr3_nt: TGTGCCAGCAGCTTTGGGACAGGGGTTACTGAAGCTTTCTTT

d_call: -
v_call: TRBV7-8
j_call: TRBJ2-7
clone_size: -
cdr3_aa: CASGLVGGDEQYF
cdr3_nt: TGTGCCAGCGGTCTTGTGGGAGGAGACGAGCAGTACTTC

d_call: -
v_call: TRBV9
j_call: TRBJ1-3
clone_size: once
cdr3_aa: CASSAEGVSSSGNTIYF
cdr3_nt: TGTGCCAGCAGCGCGGAGGGAGTTTCTAGCTCTGGAAACACCATATATTTT